This entry lists 15 T cell receptor beta chains sequenced from one sample in a study of human T cells and chemical hapten exposure. Time point indicated: pre-sensitization, week 0. Regarding treatment: therapeutic diphenylcyclopropenone sensitization with weekly scalp DPC. From the RACE reads, TCRdb called clonotypes with MiXCR, one entry per CDR3 protein. The data contain about 98,000 distinct CDR3 sequences, about 10% of them singletons. This specimen consisted of whole blood, obtained in connection with sensitization to the hapten diphenylcyclopropenone (DPC). Receptors were obtained from a woman in her sixties or seventies with alopecia areata. Some clones in this sample may be carry-over from other donors' samples.

This rearrangement joins TRBV20-1 to TRBJ2-5; the D call may be TRBD1 or TRBD2 (5 bases each). This CDR3 contains 14 residues. The germline gives CDR1 DFQATT, CDR2 SNEGSKA (reference sequence). In nucleotides, the CDR3 is TGCAGCACTAATGGGGGTATCGCCCCGAAGACCCAGTACTTC. Encoded protein: CSTNGGIAPKTQYF.

The chain carries TRBV6-5 and TRBJ2-7, with 7 bases lining up with TRBD2. This CDR3 has 16 residues. Germline CDR1 reads MNHEY; CDR2 reads SVGAGI. After removal of 0 bases from V and 3 bases from J, the junction contained 8 bases not matched to a gene. CDR3 DNA: TGTGCCAGCAGTTACTCGTCCGCGGGGGACGTCTACGAGCAGTACTTC. As protein: CASSYSSAGDVYEQYF.

V is TRBV9 and J is TRBJ2-1; D ambiguous. Germline CDR1 reads SGDLS; CDR2 reads YYNGEE. This CDR3 is built from 14 residues. V was trimmed by 0 bases and J by 7 bases, leaving 11 bases between them. The CDR3: CASSVDRARNEQFF. For the CDR3, the DNA is TGTGCCAGCAGCGTAGACCGAGCGAGGAATGAGCAGTTCTTC.

This clonotype occurred many times. The CDR3 protein is CASSGGENSYEQYF. Written as DNA, the CDR3 is TGTGCCAGCAGTGGGGGGGAGAACTCCTACGAGCAGTACTTC. J is TRBJ2-7 and V is TRBV27; 7 bases agree with TRBD2. V shed 5 bases and J 0 bases; nucleotides not matched to a gene: 4. The CDR3 loop spans 14 amino acids. Germline V CDR1 and CDR2: MNHEY, SMNVEV (reference sequence).

This rearrangement joins TRBV18 to TRBJ1-2; 7 positions agree with TRBD1. Trimming took 2 bases from V and 3 from J; bases not matched to a gene: 9. The germline gives CDR1 KGHSH, CDR2 LQKENI. The CDR3 sequence is 16 residues long. Here the CDR3 DNA reads TGTGCCAGCTCACCAAGTCCGAAGGGGGCAGACTATGGCTACACCTTC. Protein: CASSPSPKGADYGYTF.

This chain uses TRBV29-1 with TRBJ2-5; possibly TRBD1 or TRBD2 for D (5 bases each). V lost 3 bases to trimming and J lost 2 bases, with 19 bases between them. Germline V gene lookup returns CDR1 SQVTM and CDR2 ANQGSEA. The CDR3 contains 16 residues. The CDR3 DNA is TGCAGCGTTGAGGCGGGTTGGGAATGGGGGCAAGAGACCCAGTACTTC. Translation gives CSVEAGWEWGQETQYF. The full variable domain, with the rest looked up from reference TRBV29-1 and TRBJ2-5, is SAVISQKPSRDICQRGTSLTIQCQVDSQVTMMFWYRQQPGQSLTLIATANQGSEATYESGFVIDKFPISRPNLTFSTLTVSNMSPEDSSIYLCSVEAGWEWGQETQYFGPGTRLLVL.

This clonotype has ten or more counts. The chain recombines TRBV3-1 with TRBJ2-7; TRBD2 might be the D (6 bases). The V end was cut by 4 bases, the J end by 4 bases, with 17 bases between. The CDR3 is 15 residues long. CDR1 and CDR2 (germline): LGHDT, YNNKEL (reference sequence). CDR3 nucleotide sequence: TGTGCCAGCAGCCGGGGACTGCACTTTAGTTACGAGCAGTACTTC. This translates into CASSRGLHFSYEQYF.

This clonotype was picked up many times. The J gene is TRBJ2-3, the V gene TRBV12-3 or TRBV12-4; D possibly corresponds to TRBD2 (6 bases). Trimming removed 6 bases at V and 1 base at J, with 14 bases between. The CDR3 is 15 amino acids. The CDR3: CASSSRTTRTDTQYF. CDR3 nucleotides: TGTGCCAGCAGCAGCAGGACTACGCGCACAGATACGCAGTATTTT.

Ten or more counts support this clonotype. The rearrangement joins TRBV5-6 to TRBJ2-6; 7 nucleotides match TRBD1. V gave up 6 bases and J gave up 0 bases; unmatched junction bases: 15. There are 19 residues in the CDR3. Germline V gene data show CDR1 as SGHDT and CDR2 as YYEEEE. CDR3 DNA: TGTGCCAGCAAGAGTCCGGGACAGCACTTCCTCTCTGGGGCCAACGTCCTGACTTTC. This encodes CASKSPGQHFLSGANVLTF.

The J gene is TRBJ2-7, the V gene TRBV20-1; 7 bases are shared with TRBD1. The ends lost 4 bases at V and 2 bases at J; junction bases unmatched: 5. The CDR3 sequence is 13 residues long. Germline V gives CDR1 DFQATT, CDR2 SNEGSKA (reference sequence). The CDR3 here is CSAKRTGTYEQYF. In DNA, the CDR3 is TGCAGTGCTAAGAGGACAGGCACCTACGAGCAGTACTTC.

In its sample, this clonotype was seen a few times. The chain uses TRBV20-1 and TRBJ2-3; D remains ambiguous. Germline V gene sequence: CDR1 DFQATT, CDR2 SNEGSKA (reference sequence). The V and J ends lost 0 bases and 2 bases respectively, with 15 bases between them. The CDR3 has 16 amino acids. The CDR3 nucleotides read TGCAGTGCTAGAGAAGGTCCCGGCGAGAACACAGATACGCAGTATTTT. It codes for CSAREGPGENTDTQYF.

The chain employs TRBV6-6 and TRBJ2-1, with unresolved D. CDR3 length equals 14 residues. Germline V gene sequence: CDR1 MNHNY, CDR2 SVGAGI (reference sequence). Trimming left V 0 bases short and J 7 bases short, with 10 bases between. The CDR3 loop reads CASSYSHFTNEQFF. CDR3 DNA: TGTGCCAGCAGTTACTCGCACTTCACAAATGAGCAGTTCTTC.

This sequence joins TRBV7-2 and TRBJ1-3; D remains ambiguous. Germline V gene lookup returns CDR1 SGHTA and CDR2 FQGNSA. There are 15 residues in the CDR3. V lost 5 bases, J lost 0 bases, and 11 bases lay in between. The CDR3 bases are TGTGCCAGCAGCCAAACCCATATCTCTGGAAACACCATATATTTT. Amino acids: CASSQTHISGNTIYF.

V usage is TRBV3-1 and J usage is TRBJ2-7; D is perhaps TRBD2 (7 bases). V gave up 3 bases and J gave up 1 base, with 19 bases separating them. CDR3 size: 17 residues. Germline V CDR1 and CDR2: LGHDT, YNNKEL (reference sequence). The CDR3 protein is CASSHPRTRGGSYEQYF. CDR3 in DNA: TGTGCCAGCAGCCATCCACGGACCAGGGGAGGGTCCTACGAGCAGTACTTC.

V and J are TRBV14 and TRBJ2-1, with TRBD2 identical over 10 bases. CDR3 size: 17 residues. CDR1 is SGHDN, CDR2 FVKESK, per germline. The V segment lost 6 bases and the J segment 5 bases; nucleotides outside the gene matches: 13. CDR3 in DNA: TGTGCCAGCAGTCCCGGGACTAGCGACATTGCCCACAATGAGCAGTTCTTC. Its protein product is CASSPGTSDIAHNEQFF.